This TCR beta chain was identified in a study of T cells after yellow fever vaccination (dated by TCRdb to between 2018 and 2021). For context, the study as a whole: The SMART-Seq v4 Ultra Low Input RNA kit was used to prepare libraries from fractions with low cell numbers. Bulk TCR alpha and beta repertoires were sequenced longitudinally to track T-cell clones before and after primary and booster YFV17D yellow fever vaccination. Two healthy male donors, one aged 18 to 30 and one aged 30 to 40 years, were included in the cohort. Blood was collected at multiple timepoints before and after primary and secondary immunization, and bulk PBMC replicates and cell subsets were isolated. The paper's findings and limits, for the study overall: Only a couple of donors were included in the study, so the extent to which the findings can be generalized is limited. The secondary T-cell response was weaker than the primary response but faster, peaking on day 5 instead of day 15. Most clones expanded after primary vaccination (approximately 97% of CD4 and around 89% of CD8) were re-detected after the booster, suggesting that broad memory maintenance occurred. FACS-sorted repertoires could contain abundant contaminating clonotypes from the bulk population, so computational filtering was required. A small share of clonotypes occurred in both CD4 and CD8 compartments, likely arising from convergent recombination.

V was cut back by 3 bases and J by 4 bases, leaving a gap of 15 bases between them. CDR1 is given as LNHDA and CDR2 as SQIVND, both from the germline V gene (reference sequence). From cysteine to phenylalanine, the CDR3 is 16 amino acids long. Kept here is only the CDR3 DNA, which spans 48 bases and is read in frame from base 1. This clonotype was seen just once. Its recognized antigen is unknown. It has no much larger one-base neighbor in the sample; base qualities were not kept. Synthesis of TCR cDNA relied on 5'RACE template switching, a step that introduced a universal primer site along with unique molecular identifiers. Priming of cDNA synthesis was performed from both the TCR alpha and TCR beta constant segments. Libraries were amplified in two PCR steps, with sample barcodes and sequencing adapters added in the second step. Sequencing of libraries was done on Illumina HiSeq 2500 (2x100 bp) or NovaSeq (2x150 bp). Concerning the study's data processing: MIGEC handled demultiplexing of reads and collapsing into UMI consensus sequences, while MiXCR performed V(D)J alignment. Vaccine-responding clonotypes were identified with edgeR using replicate PBMC samples, with FDR below 0.01 and a log2 fold change above 5 up to day 15 being required. CD4 or CD8 identity was assigned to each bulk clonotype according to whether the clonotype was present at higher abundance in the sequenced CD4 repertoire or the sequenced CD8 repertoire. TCRdb reran the public reads through fastp at Q25 and MiXCR, keeping productive beta chains. Rows matching on CDR3 protein sequence are summarized as one entry with the most common DNA and genes. Here the V and J calls rest on TCRdb's processing, not on the authors' analysis. The table for this sample lists 550,000 or so distinct CDR3 sequences; under 25% of them were counted only once. Roughly an eighth of the sample rests with the top ten.

The intended sense of this specimen's treatment or condition label: live attenuated yellow fever vaccine strain. At each blood-draw timepoint, two biological replicates of bulk PBMCs were collected. A standard Ficoll-Paque protocol was used to isolate PBMCs from peripheral blood. RNA was extracted with TriZol from bulk PBMCs, CD4 and CD8 fractions, and dextramer-positive and dextramer-negative fractions. The rearrangement joined TRBV19 to TRBJ2-2, with the D gene too uncertain to name. The receptor was isolated from a man aged 30 to 39 who received the YFV17D yellow fever vaccine. The specimen was PBMCs, collected 15 days after the yellow fever booster vaccination. The sequence in DNA is TGTGCCAGTAGTATGTCGTATCTCCCTCCCACCGGGGAGCTGTTTTTT. This codes for CASSMSYLPPTGELFF.